This T cell receptor (beta chain) was sequenced for a study of CD8 T cells in ankylosing spondylitis (dated by TCRdb to about 2017). At the level of the whole study: T cell receptor beta repertoires were profiled in healthy donors and ankylosing spondylitis patients so that disease-linked TCR variants could be found. Samples of peripheral blood were taken, and for ankylosing spondylitis patients, synovial fluid was collected as well. The full study cohort comprised some 27 ankylosing spondylitis patients and about 110 healthy donors. The paper as a whole reports these results and caveats: The disease-linked clones were reported to be significantly enriched in matched synovial fluid samples from ankylosing spondylitis patients. A TCR beta motif made up of about eight highly homologous amino acid variants appeared to be characteristic of blood from ankylosing spondylitis patients. Some motif variants were previously reported in synovial fluid and blood of reactive arthritis patients, suggesting common disease-initiation mechanisms. In peripheral blood, the disease-linked clones were found at relatively low frequencies and had a CD8+ phenotype.

Sequenced using an Illumina HiSeq 2500. Quantitative 5'-RACE with molecular barcodes was the method used to prepare the TCR beta libraries. The authors processed their data as follows. A new computational method, built on a probabilistic model of VDJ rearrangement, was used to identify disease-linked TCR variants. TCRdb passed the public sequencing reads through fastp at Q25 and MiXCR, retaining productive beta sequences. Entries are consolidated by CDR3 protein sequence, retaining the most common genes and DNA. TCRdb, rather than the study authors, made the V and J calls. The sample table records fewer than 750,000 distinct CDR3 sequences; 19% of these occur just once. Of the sample, under 20% falls within the top ten clones. CDR1 and CDR2 were assigned from the germline V gene (reference sequence) as SEHNR and FQNEAQ. The cysteine opens and the phenylalanine closes a CDR3 of 13 amino acids. Only the CDR3 DNA is retained, 39 bases long and in frame from the first base. V loses 7 bases, J loses 11 bases, and the germline ends lie 20 bases apart.

This clonotype showed up just a few times. Which antigen it targets is not known. It has no much larger one-base neighbor in the sample; base qualities were not kept. The chain was built from TRBV7-9 and TRBJ1-1; a tentative D match to TRBD1 spans 5 bases. The TCR originated in a male donor with ankylosing spondylitis. Sequencing was performed on blood, either unsorted or a sorted T cell fraction (not recorded which). For the CDR3, the sequence is CASNHMQGYGAFF. The DNA reads as follows: TGTGCCAGCAACCACATGCAGGGATATGGGGCTTTCTTT.